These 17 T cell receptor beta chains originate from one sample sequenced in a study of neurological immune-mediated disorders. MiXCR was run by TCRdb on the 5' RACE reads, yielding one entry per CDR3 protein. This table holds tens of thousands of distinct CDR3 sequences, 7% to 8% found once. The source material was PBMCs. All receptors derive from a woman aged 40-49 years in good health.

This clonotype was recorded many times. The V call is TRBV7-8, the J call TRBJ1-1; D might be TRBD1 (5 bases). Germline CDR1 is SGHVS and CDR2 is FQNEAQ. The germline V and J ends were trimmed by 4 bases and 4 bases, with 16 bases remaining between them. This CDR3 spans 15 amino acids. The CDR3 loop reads CASSSRYGTATEAFF. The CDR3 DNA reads TGTGCCAGCAGCTCGAGATACGGGACTGCCACTGAAGCTTTCTTT. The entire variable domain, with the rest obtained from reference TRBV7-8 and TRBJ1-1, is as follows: GAGVSQSPRYKVAKRGQDVALRCDPISGHVSLFWYQQALGQGPEFLTYFQNEAQLDKSGLPSDRFFAERPEGSVSTLKIQRTQQEDSAVYLCASSSRYGTATEAFFGQGTRLTVV.

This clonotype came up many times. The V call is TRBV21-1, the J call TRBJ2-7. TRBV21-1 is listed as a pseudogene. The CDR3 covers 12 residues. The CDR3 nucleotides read TGTGCCAGCAGCAAAGCAGGGTACGAGCAGTACGTC. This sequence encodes CASSKAGYEQYV.

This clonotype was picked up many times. This chain's CDR3 is CASSHRLYQETQYF. In nucleotides, the CDR3 is TGTGCCAGCAGCCATAGGCTATACCAAGAGACCCAGTACTTC. The V and J genes are TRBV3-1 and TRBJ2-5, with D unresolved. CDR1 is LGHDT and CDR2 is YNNKEL in the germline V gene (reference sequence). Trimming pared 3 bases from V and 0 bases from J, leaving 8 bases between. The CDR3 extends over 14 amino acids.

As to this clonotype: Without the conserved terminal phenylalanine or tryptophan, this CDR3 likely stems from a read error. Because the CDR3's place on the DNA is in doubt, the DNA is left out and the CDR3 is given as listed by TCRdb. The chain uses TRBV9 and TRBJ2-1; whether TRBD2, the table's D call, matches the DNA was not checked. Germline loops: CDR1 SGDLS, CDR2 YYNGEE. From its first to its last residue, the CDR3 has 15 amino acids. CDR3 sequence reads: CASSIKLAGEDEQIL.

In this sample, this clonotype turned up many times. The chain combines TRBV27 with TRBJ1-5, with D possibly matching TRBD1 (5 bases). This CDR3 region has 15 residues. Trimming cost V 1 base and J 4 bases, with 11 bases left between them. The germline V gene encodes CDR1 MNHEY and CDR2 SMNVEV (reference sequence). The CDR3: CASSLWGEGNQPQHF. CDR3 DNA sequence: TGTGCCAGCAGTTTATGGGGGGAAGGGAATCAGCCCCAGCATTTT.

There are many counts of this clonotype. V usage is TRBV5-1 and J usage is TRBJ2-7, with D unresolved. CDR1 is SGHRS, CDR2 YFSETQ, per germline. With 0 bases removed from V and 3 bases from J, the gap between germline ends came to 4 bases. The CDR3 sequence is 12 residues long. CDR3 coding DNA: TGCGCCAGCAGCTTGGACTTCTACGAGCAGTACTTC. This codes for CASSLDFYEQYF.

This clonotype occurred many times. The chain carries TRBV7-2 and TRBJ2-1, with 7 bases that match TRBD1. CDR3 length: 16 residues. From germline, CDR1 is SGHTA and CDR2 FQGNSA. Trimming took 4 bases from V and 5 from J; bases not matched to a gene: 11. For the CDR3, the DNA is TGTGCCAGCAGCTATCGAGCCGGGACAGTTAACAATGAGCAGTTCTTC. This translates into CASSYRAGTVNNEQFF. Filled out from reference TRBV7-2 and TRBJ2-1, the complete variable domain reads GAGVSQSPSNKVTEKGKDVELRCDPISGHTALYWYRQSLGQGLEFLIYFQGNSAPDKSGLPSDRFSAERTGGSVSTLTIQRTQQEDSAVYLCASSYRAGTVNNEQFFGPGTRLTVL.

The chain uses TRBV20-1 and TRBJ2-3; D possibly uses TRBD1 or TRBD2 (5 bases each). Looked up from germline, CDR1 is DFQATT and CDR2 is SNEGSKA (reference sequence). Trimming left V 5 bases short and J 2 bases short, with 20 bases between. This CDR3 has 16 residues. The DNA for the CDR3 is TGCAGTGCTTCCCGACTACCGAGGGGCTTCACAGATACGCAGTATTTT. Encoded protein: CSASRLPRGFTDTQYF.

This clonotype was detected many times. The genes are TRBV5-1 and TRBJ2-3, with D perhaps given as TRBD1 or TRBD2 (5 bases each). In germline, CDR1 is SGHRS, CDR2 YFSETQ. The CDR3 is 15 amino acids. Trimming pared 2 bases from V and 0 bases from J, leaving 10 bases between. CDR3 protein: CASSLLGPSTDTQYF. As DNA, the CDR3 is TGCGCCAGCAGCTTATTGGGACCTAGCACAGATACGCAGTATTTT.

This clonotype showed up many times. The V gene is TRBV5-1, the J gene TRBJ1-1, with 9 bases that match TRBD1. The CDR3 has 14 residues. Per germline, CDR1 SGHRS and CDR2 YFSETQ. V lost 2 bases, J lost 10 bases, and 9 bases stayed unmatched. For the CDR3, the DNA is TGCGCCAGCAGCTTAACATTGGGACAGGGTCCAGCTTTCTTT. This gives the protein CASSLTLGQGPAFF.

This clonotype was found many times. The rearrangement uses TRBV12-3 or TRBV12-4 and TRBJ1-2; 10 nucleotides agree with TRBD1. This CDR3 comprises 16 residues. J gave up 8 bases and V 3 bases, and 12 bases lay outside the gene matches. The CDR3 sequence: CASSFRDRGFLWGYTF. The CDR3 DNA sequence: TGTGCCAGCAGTTTCCGGGACAGGGGCTTCCTTTGGGGCTACACCTTC.

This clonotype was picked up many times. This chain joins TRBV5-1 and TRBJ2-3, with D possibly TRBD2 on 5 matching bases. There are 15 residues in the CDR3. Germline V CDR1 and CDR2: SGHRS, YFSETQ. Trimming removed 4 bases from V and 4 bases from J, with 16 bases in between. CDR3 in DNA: TGCGCCAGCAGCCCCTGGACTCAAAGCGCAGATACGCAGTATTTT. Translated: CASSPWTQSADTQYF. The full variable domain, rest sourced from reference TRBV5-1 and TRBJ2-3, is KAGVTQTPRYLIKTRGQQVTLSCSPISGHRSVSWYQQTPGQGLQFLFEYFSETQRNKGNFPGRFSGRQFSNSRSEMNVSTLELGDSALYLCASSPWTQSADTQYFGPGTRLTVL.

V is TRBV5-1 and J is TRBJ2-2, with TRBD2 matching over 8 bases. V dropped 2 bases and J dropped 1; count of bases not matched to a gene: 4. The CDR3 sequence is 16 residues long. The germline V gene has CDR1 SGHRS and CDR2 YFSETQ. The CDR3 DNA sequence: TGCGCCAGCAGCTTATCGGGGGGGAAGAACACCGGGGAGCTGTTTTTT. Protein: CASSLSGGKNTGELFF.

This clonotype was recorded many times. The CDR3 spells CASSPRGTSGLKMETQYF. As DNA, the CDR3 is TGCGCCAGCAGCCCTCGCGGGACTAGCGGGTTAAAGATGGAGACCCAGTACTTC. The chain uses TRBV5-1 and TRBJ2-5; 12 nucleotides match TRBD2. Trimming cost V 4 bases and J 5 bases; bases outside gene matches: 15. This CDR3 has 18 residues. CDR1 and CDR2 from the germline V gene are SGHRS and YFSETQ.

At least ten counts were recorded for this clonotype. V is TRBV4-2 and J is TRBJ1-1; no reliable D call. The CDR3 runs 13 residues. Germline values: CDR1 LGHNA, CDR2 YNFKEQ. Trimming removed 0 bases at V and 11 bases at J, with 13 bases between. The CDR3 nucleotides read TGTGCCAGCAGCCAAGAAGTGGCTCAGACGGCTTTCTTT. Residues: CASSQEVAQTAFF.

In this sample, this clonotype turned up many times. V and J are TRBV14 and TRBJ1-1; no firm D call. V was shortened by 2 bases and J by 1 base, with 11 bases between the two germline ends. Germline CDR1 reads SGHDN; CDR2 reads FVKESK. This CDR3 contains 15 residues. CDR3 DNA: TGTGCCAGCAGCCAACAGCACTTTTCGAACACTGAAGCTTTCTTT. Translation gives CASSQQHFSNTEAFF.

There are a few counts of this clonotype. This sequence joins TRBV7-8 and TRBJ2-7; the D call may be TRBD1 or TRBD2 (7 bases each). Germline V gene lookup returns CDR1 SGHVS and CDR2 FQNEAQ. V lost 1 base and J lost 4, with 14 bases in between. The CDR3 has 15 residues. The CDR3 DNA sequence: TGTGCCAGCAGCTTAGGGGGAGGGGGACAGTACGAGCAGTACTTC. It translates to CASSLGGGGQYEQYF.